This entry describes one T cell receptor (beta chain). This PCR relied on a set of 60 Vbeta primers and 13 Jbeta primers. TCRdb keeps only in-frame clones here, not all; method: immunoSEQ multiplex PCR. The sample records roughly 93,000 clones, roughly 70% being singletons. This entry belongs to a study of cytomegalovirus exposure and HLA in healthy donors. This CDR3 is 15 amino acids long. V was cut by 0 bases and J by 4 bases, with 10 bases left in between. Per germline, CDR1 SGHRS and CDR2 YFSETQ. The rearrangement joins TRBV5-1 to TRBJ2-2; D is uncertain. The receptor's source is a man aged 35 to 55 in good health and CMV-seronegative. The specimen sequenced was PBMCs. The CDR3 DNA sequence: TGCGCCAGCAGCTTGGTTGCGGTTACCACCGGGGAGCTGTTTTTT. This translates into CASSLVAVTTGELFF.